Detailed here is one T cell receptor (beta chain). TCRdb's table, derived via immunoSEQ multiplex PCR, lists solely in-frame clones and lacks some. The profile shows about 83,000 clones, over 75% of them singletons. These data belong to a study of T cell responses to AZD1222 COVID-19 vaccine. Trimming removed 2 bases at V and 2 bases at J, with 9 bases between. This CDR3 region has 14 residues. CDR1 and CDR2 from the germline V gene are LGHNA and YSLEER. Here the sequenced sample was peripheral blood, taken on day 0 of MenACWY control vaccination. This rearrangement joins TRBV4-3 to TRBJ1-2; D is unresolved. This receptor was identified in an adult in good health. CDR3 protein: CASSQTRLNYGYTF. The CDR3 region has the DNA TGCGCCAGCAGCCAAACCAGGTTAAACTATGGCTACACCTTC.